The 10 T cell receptor beta chains below come from one sample, sequenced in a study of shared clonotypes between healthy human individuals. Method: immunoSEQ multiplex PCR; TCRdb's copy keeps in-frame clones and lacks some. Found here are about 470,000 clones, about 76% of them singletons; the top ten hold approximately 13%. The specimen was PBMCs. Every receptor here comes from a woman in her forties in good health. Some clones in this sample may be carry-over from other donors' samples.

The rearrangement uses TRBV19 and TRBJ1-5, with 7 bases aligning to TRBD1. The germline V gene encodes CDR1 LNHDA and CDR2 SQIVND (reference sequence). J was trimmed by 7 bases and V by 3 bases; bases with no gene match: 9. This CDR3 has 15 amino acids. This chain's CDR3 is CASSMTGILGQPQHF. The CDR3 DNA is TGTGCCAGTAGTATGACAGGGATTTTAGGACAGCCCCAGCATTTT.

The sample holds a few counts of this clone. This sequence joins TRBV6-5 and TRBJ2-7, with 11 bases aligning to TRBD1. V was pared by 6 bases and J by 9 bases, with 10 bases of the junction left unmatched. CDR1 is MNHEY, CDR2 SVGAGI, per germline. This CDR3 is 14 amino acids long. The chain's CDR3 is CASSYLGQGAGQYF. The CDR3 DNA is TGTGCCAGCAGCTACCTTGGACAGGGGGCAGGGCAGTACTTC.

This clone occurred a few times. The CDR3 DNA sequence: TGCGCCAGCAGCTATGGGGGAGGGCCTTTAGACTACAATGAGCAGTTCTTC. Protein sequence: CASSYGGGPLDYNEQFF. This chain connects TRBV5-1 to TRBJ2-1; 7 bases are shared with TRBD2. V lost 3 bases to trimming and J lost 3 bases; unmatched junction nucleotides: 12. CDR3 length equals 17 residues. From germline, CDR1 is SGHRS and CDR2 YFSETQ.

The V and J genes are TRBV18 and TRBJ1-1; D gene ambiguous. Germline assignment: CDR1 KGHSH and CDR2 LQKENI. The CDR3 is 14 residues long. The ends were cut back, 0 bases at V and 2 bases at J, with 7 bases in the middle. The CDR3 region is CASSPPMTNTEAFF. CDR3 nucleotide sequence: TGTGCCAGCTCACCACCGATGACAAACACTGAAGCTTTCTTT.

Comments on this clone: The junction shows a germline mismatch at one end, possibly a read error. The sample has other DNA sequences that encode this CDR3 too. The rearrangement joins TRBV5-6 to TRBJ1-2, with TRBD1 identical over 8 bases. CDR3 length: 17 residues. Germline V gene sequence: CDR1 SGHDT, CDR2 YYEEEE. Here the CDR3 DNA reads TGTGCCAGCAGCTCGGCCGGGACAGGCCCAGCTAACTATGGTTACACCTTC. Translated: CASSSAGTGPANYGYTF.

The rearrangement joins TRBV29-1 to TRBJ2-1, with a possible D match to TRBD2 (6 bases). The length of the CDR3 is 18 residues. Trimming removed 1 base from V and 0 bases from J, with 19 bases in between. CDR1 and CDR2 from the germline V gene are SQVTM and ANQGSEA. CDR3 region: CSVEVTSWRGRSYNEQFF. The DNA for the CDR3 is TGCAGCGTTGAAGTAACCTCCTGGCGGGGACGCTCCTACAATGAGCAGTTCTTC.

This chain joins TRBV2 and TRBJ1-2, with D hard to call. This CDR3 spans 12 amino acids. The V gene lost 6 bases and the J gene lost 0 bases, with 5 bases spanning the gap. Germline lookup yields CDR1 SNHLY and CDR2 FYNNEI. The CDR3, as DNA: TGTGCCAGCAGACCTACTAACTATGGCTACACCTTC. This encodes CASRPTNYGYTF.

V and J are TRBV2 and TRBJ1-2, with 8 bases fitting TRBD1. The CDR3 is made up of 13 amino acids. The V gene end was trimmed by 4 bases and the J gene end by 2 bases; junction bases not matched to a gene: 0. Germline loops: CDR1 SNHLY, CDR2 FYNNEI. The CDR3 region has the DNA TGTGCCAGCAGTGGGACAGGGAACTATGGCTACACCTTC. Protein: CASSGTGNYGYTF.

This clone was counted a few times. CDR3 nucleotides: TGCAGCGCGAGGGACAGGGTAAAGGAGACCCAGTACTTC. This encodes CSARDRVKETQYF. This rearrangement joins TRBV29-1 to TRBJ2-5, with 9 bases aligning to TRBD1. CDR1 is SQVTM, CDR2 ANQGSEA, per germline. The V and J ends lost 7 bases and 5 bases, in that order; junction bases with no gene match: 8. The CDR3 contains 13 residues.

This rearrangement joins TRBV7-2 to TRBJ2-2; the match to TRBD1 covers 7 bases. The CDR3 has 16 residues. CDR1 and CDR2 from the germline V gene are SGHTA and FQGNSA. Trimming took 0 bases from V and 5 from J; bases not matched to a gene: 6. The CDR3 loop reads CASSLASGQTTGELFF. The DNA of the CDR3 is TGTGCCAGCAGCTTAGCATCGGGACAGACGACCGGGGAGCTGTTTTTT.